A single sample gave rise to the 6 T cell receptor beta chains below, sequenced in a study of T-cell reconstitution after alpha-beta-depleted transplantation in children. Study-wide findings and caveats: At the one-year point after transplant, T-cell counts and TCRbeta diversity were found to come mostly from T cells that had been newly produced.

The TCRbeta library was prepared with unique molecular identifiers. MiXCR, applied by TCRdb to the PCR reads, yields one record per CDR3 protein. The table records some 300,000 distinct CDR3 sequences, less than 9.5% of them present only once. No antigen has been assigned to these receptors. The source material was peripheral blood, sampled 360 days after TCRalphabeta/CD19-depleted stem cell transplant. The receptors derive from a female patient aged 2-10 years who had a stem cell transplant for Fanconi anemia, so the T cells may come from the graft donor.

There are many counts of this clonotype. V and J are TRBV7-8 and TRBJ1-2; perhaps TRBD1 as D (5 bases). CDR1 and CDR2 from the germline V gene are SGHVS and FQNEAQ. Trimming cost V 4 bases and J 3 bases, with 12 bases left between them. This CDR3 contains 14 residues. The CDR3 DNA follows: TGTGCCAGCAGCTCGGCCGGGACCTACTATGGCTACACCTTC. Amino acids: CASSSAGTYYGYTF.

A few counts support this clonotype. The chain links TRBV7-3 to TRBJ2-7, with 7 bases that match TRBD1. Germline values: CDR1 SGHTA, CDR2 FQGTGA. The CDR3 extends over 14 amino acids. V lost 0 bases to trimming and J lost 4 bases; unmatched junction nucleotides: 3. In DNA, the CDR3 is TGTGCCAGCAGCTTAACAGGGGGCGGGTACGAGCAGTACTTC. Translated, it gives CASSLTGGGYEQYF. The variable domain in full, with the rest retrieved from reference TRBV7-3 and TRBJ2-7, is GAGVSQTPSNKVTEKGKYVELRCDPISGHTALYWYRQSLGQGPEFLIYFQGTGAADDSGLPNDRFFAVRPEGSVSTLKIQRTERGDSAVYLCASSLTGGGYEQYFGPGTRLTVT.

This clonotype was counted ten times or more. The CDR3 DNA follows: TGTGCCAGCAGCCAACCCCTCGGAAGGGGGATGAACACTGAAGCTTTCTTT. Its protein product is CASSQPLGRGMNTEAFF. The rearrangement joins TRBV14 to TRBJ1-1; maybe TRBD1 (6 bases). Per the germline V gene, CDR1 is SGHDN and CDR2 is FVKESK. CDR3 length: 17 residues. V lost 2 bases to trimming and J lost 0 bases, with 16 bases between them.

This clonotype was detected ten times or more. The rearrangement uses TRBV9 and TRBJ2-3; no clear D gene. V lost 3 bases to trimming and J lost 6 bases, with 8 bases between them. This CDR3 contains 12 residues. Germline CDR1 SGDLS, CDR2 YYNGEE. CDR3 sequence: CASSARWDTQYF. CDR3 bases: TGTGCCAGCAGCGCCCGGTGGGATACGCAGTATTTT.

In its sample, this clonotype was seen a few times. The chain is built from TRBV15 and TRBJ2-7; TRBD1 matches at 8 bases. CDR3 length equals 15 residues. Germline CDR1 is LNHNV and CDR2 is YYDKDF (reference sequence). With 2 bases clipped from V and 3 bases from J, the junction kept 6 bases outside the gene matches. The CDR3 bases are TGTGCCACCAGCAGACCTCGAGACAGGGGCTACGAGCAGTACTTC. Its translation is CATSRPRDRGYEQYF.

The CDR3 loop reads CASSYSGTGLTEAFF. Here the CDR3 DNA reads TGTGCCAGCAGTTACTCCGGGACAGGGCTCACTGAAGCTTTCTTT. The chain couples TRBV6-5 to TRBJ1-1, with 9 bases identical to TRBD1. V trimming: 0 bases; J trimming: 4 bases; junction bases outside the gene matches: 3. The CDR3 sequence is 15 residues long. Germline V gene sequence: CDR1 MNHEY, CDR2 SVGAGI.